The 26 T cell receptor beta chains reported below all come from one sample, sequenced in a study of metastatic and nonmetastatic thyroid tumors. Each patient came to thyroid surgery without any prior treatment (of any kind). TCRdb re-processed the PCR reads through MiXCR. Among 65,000 to 70,000 clones listed, over 12% were seen once. The sequenced sample was blood. The receptors derive from a male donor with papillary thyroid cancer or a benign thyroid nodule (not recorded which). Some clones in this sample may be carry-over from other donors' samples.

Concerning this clone: The CDR3 does not end in the conserved phenylalanine or tryptophan, so this is likely a read error. Because the CDR3's place on the DNA is in doubt, the DNA is left out and the CDR3 is given as listed by TCRdb. This chain connects TRBV6-2 or TRBV6-3 to TRBJ2-6; the DNA was not used to check the table's D call, TRBD1. In germline, CDR1 is MNHEY, CDR2 SVGEGT. The CDR3 is made up of 16 amino acids, end residues included. The CDR3 is CASSYTTGTGANVLSS.

This clone was observed many times. V gene TRBV19 combines with J gene TRBJ2-5; possibly TRBD1 for D (6 bases). The germline V gene has CDR1 LNHDA and CDR2 SQIVND (reference sequence). V shed 9 bases and J shed 5 bases, with 19 bases lying between them. The CDR3 consists of 14 residues. The CDR3: CASANRVGLETQYF. CDR3 in DNA: TGTGCCAGCGCTAACAGGGTTGGGTTGGAGACCCAGTACTTC. Drawing the rest from reference TRBV19 and TRBJ2-5, the complete variable domain is DGGITQSPKYLFRKEGQNVTLSCEQNLNHDAMYWYRQDPGQGLRLIYYSQIVNDFQKGDIAEGYSVSREKKESFPLTVTSAQKNPTAFYLCASANRVGLETQYFGPGTRLLVL.

This chain connects TRBV20-1 to TRBJ2-7; D may be TRBD1 (6 bases). CDR1 and CDR2 from the germline V gene are DFQATT and SNEGSKA (reference sequence). The V end was cut by 0 bases, the J end by 4 bases, with 16 bases between. The length of the CDR3 is 15 residues. The CDR3 region is CSARDRRGSFYEQYF. CDR3 nucleotide sequence: TGCAGTGCTAGAGATCGTAGGGGGAGTTTTTACGAGCAGTACTTC.

V is TRBV5-6 and J is TRBJ2-5; D is ambiguous. This CDR3 has 12 residues. CDR1 is SGHDT and CDR2 is YYEEEE in the germline V gene. Between the trimmed V and J ends, which lost 4 bases and 5 bases, there was a span of 9 bases. For the CDR3, the DNA is TGTGCCAGCAGCAAAGTCGACGAGACCCAGTACTTC. Translation: CASSKVDETQYF.

This clone was seen at least ten times. The V gene is TRBV18, the J gene TRBJ1-2, with D possibly being TRBD1 (5 bases). The CDR3 length is 15 residues. CDR1 is KGHSH and CDR2 is LQKENI in the germline V gene. With 2 bases removed from V and 1 base from J, the gap between germline ends came to 11 bases. The CDR3 DNA reads as TGTGCCAGCTCACCATCCAGGGACCTTAACTATGGCTACACCTTC. Translation gives CASSPSRDLNYGYTF.

The table lists this clone with many counts. The CDR3 loop reads CASSLVGREGETQYF. The CDR3 DNA is TGTGCCAGCAGCTTAGTTGGCAGGGAGGGAGAGACCCAGTACTTC. The chain couples TRBV11-2 to TRBJ2-5, with 7 positions matching TRBD2. This CDR3 has 15 amino acids. V shed 1 base, J shed 4 bases, and the junction held 6 bases outside the gene matches. Germline CDR1 is SGHAT and CDR2 is FQNNGV.

With regard to this clone: This clone may be a read error of a much larger clone one base away. The chain links TRBV11-2 to TRBJ2-5, with TRBD2 identical over 7 bases. The CDR3 consists of 15 residues. CDR1 is SGHAT, CDR2 FQNNGV, per germline. CDR3 loop: CTSSLVGREGETQYF. For the CDR3, the DNA is TGTACCAGCAGCTTAGTTGGCAGGGAGGGAGAGACCCAGTACTTC.

Details on this clone: One base away lies a much larger clone, so this may be a sequencing read error. V usage is TRBV10-1 and J usage is TRBJ2-3, with no clear D. This CDR3 region has 15 residues. Trimming removed 2 bases from V and 4 bases from J, with 13 bases in between. Germline CDR1 and CDR2: WNHNN and SYGVQD (reference sequence). This chain's CDR3 is CASSERYMLADTQYF. The CDR3 DNA follows: TGCGCCAGCAGTGAGAGGTACATGTTGGCAGATACGCAGTATTTT.

This clone was observed at least ten times. V is TRBV9 and J is TRBJ1-1, with no clear D. V lost 0 bases and J 1 base, leaving 7 bases between the germline ends. Germline CDR1 and CDR2: SGDLS and YYNGEE. CDR3 length: 14 residues. Here the CDR3 DNA reads TGTGCCAGCAGCGTAGATTACAGGAACACTGAAGCTTTCTTT. Translation: CASSVDYRNTEAFF.

The rearrangement joins TRBV5-6 to TRBJ1-1; 8 bases are shared with TRBD1. CDR1 and CDR2 from the germline V gene are SGHDT and YYEEEE. This CDR3 comprises 14 residues. Losses at the gene ends were 4 bases for V and 5 bases for J; bases not matched to a gene: 7. The CDR3 region has the DNA TGTGCCAGCAGCGACAGGGGTGTAGGTACTGAAGCTTTCTTT. Translated: CASSDRGVGTEAFF.

Many counts were recorded for this clone. A clone one base away is much larger, so this may be a read error. Additional DNA sequences in this sample encode the identical CDR3. The chain combines TRBV6-1 with TRBJ2-5, with D tentatively TRBD2 (7 bases). The V gene lost 11 bases and the J gene lost 2 bases, with 15 bases spanning the gap. The length of the CDR3 is 13 residues. Germline CDR1 is MNHNS and CDR2 is SASEGT. The CDR3 sequence is CAVGGGDQETQYF. CDR3 bases: TGTGCCGTAGGGGGGGGCGATCAAGAGACCCAGTACTTC.

This clone has ten or more counts. The V call is TRBV20-1, the J call TRBJ2-5; possible D gene TRBD2, 6 bases. The germline gives CDR1 DFQATT, CDR2 SNEGSKA (reference sequence). CDR3 length: 11 amino acids. The V and J ends lost 5 bases and 2 bases respectively, with 6 bases between them. In nucleotides, the CDR3 is TGCAGTGCTGCGGGGCAAGAGACCCAGTACTTC. Amino acids: CSAAGQETQYF.

This clone was seen at least ten times. This may be a read error, as it is one base from a much larger clone. The chain is built from TRBV12-3 or TRBV12-4 and TRBJ2-5; possible D gene TRBD1, 5 bases. CDR3 size: 14 residues. Trimming stripped 7 bases from V and 4 bases from J, with 16 bases between. The CDR3 DNA reads as TGTGCCAGCACCCCAGGGTCCCTAGGAGAGACCCAGTACTTC. Protein: CASTPGSLGETQYF.

This clone was seen at least ten times. This chain links TRBV2 with TRBJ1-3; tentative D call: TRBD1 (6 bases). The ends were cut back, 5 bases at V and 3 bases at J, with 17 bases in the middle. Germline V lookup: CDR1 SNHLY, CDR2 FYNNEI. The CDR3 has 16 amino acids. CDR3: CASSRSNGGGGNTIYF. Here the CDR3 DNA reads TGTGCCAGCAGTCGGTCTAACGGGGGCGGTGGAAACACCATATATTTT.

The gene calls are TRBV6-1 and TRBJ2-1; a weak D match, TRBD2 (6 bases). CDR3 length equals 15 residues. The germline gives CDR1 MNHNS, CDR2 SASEGT. V lost 5 bases to trimming and J lost 6 bases, with 17 bases between them. CDR3 coding DNA: TGTGCCAGCAGTTCCTTTGGAGGGGCTACCAATGAGCAGTTCTTC. Translated: CASSSFGGATNEQFF.

The chain combines TRBV27 with TRBJ2-7, with a weak D call TRBD2 (6 bases). Germline V CDR1 and CDR2: MNHEY, SMNVEV (reference sequence). V was trimmed by 5 bases and J by 6 bases, leaving 17 bases between them. This CDR3 has 14 residues. CDR3 bases: TGTGCCAGCAGTCAAAACCGGGACTCCCTCGAGCAGTACTTC. It encodes CASSQNRDSLEQYF.

The sample holds many counts of this clone. V and J are TRBV30 and TRBJ1-2; D unresolved. The CDR3 has 16 residues. The germline V and J ends were trimmed by 1 base and 7 bases, with 22 bases remaining between them. Looked up from germline, CDR1 is GTSNPN and CDR2 is SVGIG (reference sequence). Here the CDR3 reads CAWSARDSGIGPGYTF. CDR3 coding DNA: TGTGCCTGGAGTGCACGAGATTCCGGGATTGGTCCTGGCTACACCTTC. Full variable domain (missing parts from reference TRBV30 and TRBJ1-2): SQTIHQWPATLVQPVGSPLSLECTVEGTSNPNLYWYRQAAGRGLQLLFYSVGIGQISSEVPQNLSASRPQDRQFILSSKKLLLSDSGFYLCAWSARDSGIGPGYTFGSGTRLTVV.

This chain links TRBV6-4 with TRBJ2-3; tentatively, D is TRBD2 (6 bases). The germline gives CDR1 MRHNA, CDR2 SNTAGT. This CDR3 comprises 15 residues. Trimming removed 10 bases from V and 2 bases from J, with 19 bases in between. The chain's CDR3 is CATGSGVGHTDTQYF. The CDR3 coding sequence is TGTGCCACCGGATCGGGAGTGGGGCACACAGATACGCAGTATTTT.

This clone was seen at least ten times. V and J are TRBV19 and TRBJ1-1; D remains ambiguous. The CDR3 has 13 residues. Germline V CDR1 and CDR2: LNHDA, SQIVND (reference sequence). Between the trimmed V and J ends, which lost 8 bases and 4 bases, there was a span of 14 bases. Written as DNA, the CDR3 is TGTGCCAGTTTCACGGAGGATGGCACTGAAGCTTTCTTT. Its translation: CASFTEDGTEAFF.

The rearrangement uses TRBV7-3 and TRBJ2-2; D unclear. This CDR3 has 15 amino acids. V lost 2 bases and J lost 4, with 11 bases in between. CDR1 SGHTA and CDR2 FQGTGA come from the germline V gene. CDR3 amino acids: CASSLSQEATGELFF. The CDR3 nucleotides read TGTGCCAGCAGCTTATCCCAGGAAGCCACCGGGGAGCTGTTTTTT. Based on the CDR3 plus reference TRBV7-3 and TRBJ2-2, the full variable domain is GAGVSQTPSNKVTEKGKYVELRCDPISGHTALYWYRQSLGQGPEFLIYFQGTGAADDSGLPNDRFFAVRPEGSVSTLKIQRTERGDSAVYLCASSLSQEATGELFFGEGSRLTVL.

Ten or more counts support this clone. The rearrangement joins TRBV11-3 to TRBJ2-1; possibly TRBD2 for D (5 bases). Between the trimmed V and J ends, which lost 5 bases and 6 bases, there was a span of 26 bases. Per germline, CDR1 SGHNT and CDR2 YENEEA. The length of the CDR3 is 18 residues. The chain's CDR3 is CASSVSGGGARQFNEQFF. DNA of the CDR3: TGTGCCAGCAGCGTATCCGGCGGAGGAGCGCGCCAATTCAATGAGCAGTTCTTC.

In regard to this clone: This may come from a read error, since a much larger clone is one base off. The sample holds other DNA sequences that translate to the same CDR3. V gene TRBV10-3 combines with J gene TRBJ1-4; D might be TRBD1 (5 bases). The V end was cut by 8 bases, the J end by 7 bases, with 11 bases between. Germline CDR1 reads ENHRY; CDR2 reads SYGVKD. The CDR3 runs to 12 residues. CDR3 in DNA: TGTGCCATCGGACAAGGGGCTGAAAAACTGTTTTTT. Amino acid sequence: CAIGQGAEKLFF.

This clone was recorded a few times. Mismatch with germline at one junction end may stem from a read error. The J gene is TRBJ2-5, the V gene TRBV6-1; 7 nucleotides align to TRBD1. The CDR3 is made up of 14 amino acids. Germline CDR1 MNHNS, CDR2 SASEGT. The CDR3 sequence is CSSTLRTGQETQYF. The CDR3 DNA reads TGTTCCAGTACCCTTCGGACAGGTCAAGAGACCCAGTACTTC.

This clone came up many times. The V and J genes are TRBV5-6 and TRBJ2-1; D is unclear. With 4 bases removed from V and 7 bases from J, the gap between germline ends came to 15 bases. CDR3 length equals 14 residues. Germline values: CDR1 SGHDT, CDR2 YYEEEE. The CDR3 coding sequence is TGTGCCAGCAGCCGTATAGGAGTCTGGAATGAGCAGTTCTTC. It encodes CASSRIGVWNEQFF.

This clone was picked up many times. The V and J genes are TRBV6-1 and TRBJ1-6; the D is unclear. Germline CDR1 is MNHNS and CDR2 is SASEGT. V lost 6 bases to trimming and J lost 11 bases, with 11 bases between them. There are 12 residues in the CDR3. CDR3 region: CASRGFTAPLHF. CDR3 nucleotides: TGTGCCAGCAGGGGATTTACAGCACCCCTCCACTTT.

This clone was picked up a small number of times. The V and J genes are TRBV28 and TRBJ2-7, with 7 positions matching TRBD2. The germline V gene encodes CDR1 MDHEN and CDR2 SYDVKM. With 5 bases clipped from V and 3 bases from J, the junction kept 7 bases outside the gene matches. The CDR3 covers 14 residues. DNA of the CDR3: TGTGCCAGCAGTCCTAGCGGACTTGGCTACGAGCAGTACTTC. Translation gives CASSPSGLGYEQYF.